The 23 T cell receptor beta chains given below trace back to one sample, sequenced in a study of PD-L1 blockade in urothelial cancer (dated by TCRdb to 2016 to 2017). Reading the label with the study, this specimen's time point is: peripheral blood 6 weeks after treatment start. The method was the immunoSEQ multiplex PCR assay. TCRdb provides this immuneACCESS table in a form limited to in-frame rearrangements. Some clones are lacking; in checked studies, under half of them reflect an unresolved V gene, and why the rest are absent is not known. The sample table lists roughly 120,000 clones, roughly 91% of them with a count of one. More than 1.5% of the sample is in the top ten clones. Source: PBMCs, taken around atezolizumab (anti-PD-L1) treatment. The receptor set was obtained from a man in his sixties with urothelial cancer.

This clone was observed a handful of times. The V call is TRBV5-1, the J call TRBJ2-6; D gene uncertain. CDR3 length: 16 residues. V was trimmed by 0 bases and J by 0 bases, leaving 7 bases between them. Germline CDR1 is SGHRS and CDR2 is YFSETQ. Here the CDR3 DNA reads TGCGCCAGCAGCTTGGACACGTTCTCTGGGGCCAACGTCCTGACTTTC. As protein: CASSLDTFSGANVLTF. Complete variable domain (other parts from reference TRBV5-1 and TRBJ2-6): KAGVTQTPRYLIKTRGQQVTLSCSPISGHRSVSWYQQTPGQGLQFLFEYFSETQRNKGNFPGRFSGRQFSNSRSEMNVSTLELGDSALYLCASSLDTFSGANVLTFGAGSRLTVL.

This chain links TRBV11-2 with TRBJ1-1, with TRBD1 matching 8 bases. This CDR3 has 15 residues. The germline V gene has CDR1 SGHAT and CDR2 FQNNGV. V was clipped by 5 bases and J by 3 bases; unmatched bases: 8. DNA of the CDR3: TGTGCCAGCAGCAAAGGGACAGGCCTCTACACTGAAGCTTTCTTT. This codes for CASSKGTGLYTEAFF.

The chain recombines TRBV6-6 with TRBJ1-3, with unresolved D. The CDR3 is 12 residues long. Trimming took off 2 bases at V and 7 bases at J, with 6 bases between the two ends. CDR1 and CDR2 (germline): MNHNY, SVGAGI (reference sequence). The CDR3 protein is CASSYPPNTIYF. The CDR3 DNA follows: TGTGCCAGCAGTTACCCCCCGAACACCATATATTTT.

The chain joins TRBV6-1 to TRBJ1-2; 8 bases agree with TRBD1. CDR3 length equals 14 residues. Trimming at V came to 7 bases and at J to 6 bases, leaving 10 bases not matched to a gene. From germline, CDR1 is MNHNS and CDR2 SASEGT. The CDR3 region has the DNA TGTGCCAGCATTCGACAGGGGCGATCGGATGGCTACACCTTC. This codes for CASIRQGRSDGYTF.

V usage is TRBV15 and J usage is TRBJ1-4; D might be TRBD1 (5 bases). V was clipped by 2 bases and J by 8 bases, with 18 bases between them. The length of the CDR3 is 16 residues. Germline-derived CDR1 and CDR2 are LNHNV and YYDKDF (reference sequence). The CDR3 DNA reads TGTGCCACCAGCAGACCATCGGCAGGGTCGGGCGAAAAACTGTTTTTT. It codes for CATSRPSAGSGEKLFF.

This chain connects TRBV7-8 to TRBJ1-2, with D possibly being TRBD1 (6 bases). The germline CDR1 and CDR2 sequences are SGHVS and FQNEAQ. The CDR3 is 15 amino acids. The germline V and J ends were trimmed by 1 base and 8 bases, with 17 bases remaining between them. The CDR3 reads CASSLDGGGSRGYTF. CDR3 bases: TGTGCCAGCAGCTTAGACGGGGGGGGCTCCCGCGGCTACACCTTC. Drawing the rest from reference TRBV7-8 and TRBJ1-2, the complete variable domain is GAGVSQSPRYKVAKRGQDVALRCDPISGHVSLFWYQQALGQGPEFLTYFQNEAQLDKSGLPSDRFFAERPEGSVSTLKIQRTQQEDSAVYLCASSLDGGGSRGYTFGSGTRLTVV.

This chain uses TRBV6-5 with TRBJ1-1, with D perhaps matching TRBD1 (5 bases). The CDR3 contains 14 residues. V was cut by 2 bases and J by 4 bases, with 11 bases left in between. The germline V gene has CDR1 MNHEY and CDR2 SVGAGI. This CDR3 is CASSYRGGVTEAFF. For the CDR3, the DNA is TGTGCCAGCAGTTACAGGGGCGGGGTCACTGAAGCTTTCTTT.

The CDR3 protein is CASSPRAPQAGIQYF. The CDR3 coding sequence is TGTGCCAGCAGTCCGAGGGCTCCCCAGGCGGGCATTCAGTACTTC. The chain recombines TRBV6-6 with TRBJ2-4; D possibly corresponds to TRBD2 (5 bases). Per the germline V gene, CDR1 is MNHNY and CDR2 is SVGAGI (reference sequence). With 5 bases removed from V and 9 bases from J, the gap between germline ends came to 20 bases. The CDR3 covers 15 residues.

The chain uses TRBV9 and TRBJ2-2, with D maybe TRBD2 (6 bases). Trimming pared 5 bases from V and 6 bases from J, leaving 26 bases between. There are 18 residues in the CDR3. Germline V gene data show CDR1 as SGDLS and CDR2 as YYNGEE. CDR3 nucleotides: TGTGCCAGCAGTCCCTTCCTCGGGGCCCCGGGGGAGGCCGGGGAGCTGTTTTTT. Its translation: CASSPFLGAPGEAGELFF.

The DNA for the CDR3 is TGTGCCAGCTCATCAGGGGTTGTGGATCAGCCCCAGCATTTT. It translates to CASSSGVVDQPQHF. V is TRBV18 and J is TRBJ1-5; weak D call: TRBD1 (6 bases). Trimming pared 5 bases from V and 5 bases from J, leaving 13 bases between. CDR1 and CDR2 from the germline V gene are KGHSH and LQKENI. The CDR3 is 14 residues long.

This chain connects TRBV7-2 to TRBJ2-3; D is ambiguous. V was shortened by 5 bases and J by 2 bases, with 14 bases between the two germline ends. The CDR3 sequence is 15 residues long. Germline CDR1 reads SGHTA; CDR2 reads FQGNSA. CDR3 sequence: CASSHHRAFTDTQYF. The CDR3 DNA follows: TGTGCCAGCAGCCACCACAGAGCCTTCACAGATACGCAGTATTTT. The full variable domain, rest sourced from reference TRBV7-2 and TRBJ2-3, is GAGVSQSPSNKVTEKGKDVELRCDPISGHTALYWYRQSLGQGLEFLIYFQGNSAPDKSGLPSDRFSAERTGGSVSTLTIQRTQQEDSAVYLCASSHHRAFTDTQYFGPGTRLTVL.

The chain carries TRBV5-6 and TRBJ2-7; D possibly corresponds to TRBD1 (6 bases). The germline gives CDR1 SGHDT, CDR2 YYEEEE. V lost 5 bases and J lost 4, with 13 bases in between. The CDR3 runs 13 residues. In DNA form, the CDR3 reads TGTGCCAGCAGGAAATTACAGGGTTACGAGCAGTACTTC. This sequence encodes CASRKLQGYEQYF.

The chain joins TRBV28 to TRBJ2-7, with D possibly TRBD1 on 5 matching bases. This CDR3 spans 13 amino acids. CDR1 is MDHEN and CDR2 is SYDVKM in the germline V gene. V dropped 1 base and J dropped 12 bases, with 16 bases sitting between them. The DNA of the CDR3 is TGTGCCAGCAGTTTATACCTCGACCAGGGTTGGTACTTC. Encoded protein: CASSLYLDQGWYF.

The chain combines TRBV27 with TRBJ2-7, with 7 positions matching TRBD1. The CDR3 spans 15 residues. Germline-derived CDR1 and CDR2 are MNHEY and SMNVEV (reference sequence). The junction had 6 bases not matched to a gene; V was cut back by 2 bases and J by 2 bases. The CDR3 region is CASSLDRARAYEQYF. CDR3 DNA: TGTGCCAGCAGTTTAGACAGGGCCAGAGCCTACGAGCAGTACTTC.

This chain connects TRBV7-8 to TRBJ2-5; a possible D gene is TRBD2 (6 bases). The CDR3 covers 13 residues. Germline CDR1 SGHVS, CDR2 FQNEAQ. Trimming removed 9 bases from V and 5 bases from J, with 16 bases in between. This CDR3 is CASRGGGGETQYF. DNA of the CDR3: TGTGCCAGTAGGGGAGGCGGCGGGGAGACCCAGTACTTC.

The CDR3 DNA sequence: TGTGCCAGCAGTCAGGGTACCGTGCAGTACTTC. Translation: CASSQGTVQYF. The chain employs TRBV5-8 and TRBJ2-7; weak D call: TRBD1 (5 bases). CDR1 SGHTS and CDR2 YDEGEE come from the germline V gene. CDR3 size: 11 residues. V was shortened by 5 bases and J by 9 bases, with 12 bases between the two germline ends.

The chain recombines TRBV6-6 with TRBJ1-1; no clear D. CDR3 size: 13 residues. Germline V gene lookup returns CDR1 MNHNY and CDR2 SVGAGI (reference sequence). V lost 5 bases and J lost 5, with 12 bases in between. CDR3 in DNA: TGTGCCAGCAGTGAGGGCGGCCTGACTGAAGCTTTCTTT. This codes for CASSEGGLTEAFF.

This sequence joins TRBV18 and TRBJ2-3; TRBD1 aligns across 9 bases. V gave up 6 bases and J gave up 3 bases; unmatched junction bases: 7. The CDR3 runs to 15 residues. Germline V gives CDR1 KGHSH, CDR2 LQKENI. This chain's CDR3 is CASSLEGQGTDTQYF. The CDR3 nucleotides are TGTGCCAGCTCCCTCGAGGGACAGGGAACAGATACGCAGTATTTT. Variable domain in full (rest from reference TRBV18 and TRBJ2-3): NAGVMQNPRHLVRRRGQEARLRCSPMKGHSHVYWYRQLPEEGLKFMVYLQKENIIDESGMPKERFSAEFPKEGPSILRIQQVVRGDSAAYFCASSLEGQGTDTQYFGPGTRLTVL.

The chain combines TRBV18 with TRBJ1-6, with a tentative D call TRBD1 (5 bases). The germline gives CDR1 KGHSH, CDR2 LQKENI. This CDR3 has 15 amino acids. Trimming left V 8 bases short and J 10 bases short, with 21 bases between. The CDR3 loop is CASTSGDRWGSPLHF. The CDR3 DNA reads TGTGCCAGCACGTCGGGGGACCGATGGGGGTCACCCCTCCACTTT.

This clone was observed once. CDR3 sequence reads: CATSTRSSGGYEQYF. The CDR3 bases are TGTGCCACCAGCACCCGGTCGAGCGGGGGCTACGAGCAGTACTTC. The V and J genes are TRBV15 and TRBJ2-7, with TRBD2 matching 8 bases. The CDR3 length is 15 residues. V gave up 4 bases and J gave up 3 bases; unmatched junction bases: 8. Germline CDR1 LNHNV, CDR2 YYDKDF (reference sequence).

The CDR3 loop is CASSAKGQGWSQPQHF. The CDR3 bases are TGTGCCAGCAGTGCTAAAGGACAGGGCTGGTCACAGCCCCAGCATTTT. The chain is built from TRBV2 and TRBJ1-5; 8 bases line up with TRBD1. There are 16 residues in the CDR3. After removal of 4 bases from V and 7 bases from J, the junction contained 12 bases not matched to a gene. Per the germline V gene, CDR1 is SNHLY and CDR2 is FYNNEI.

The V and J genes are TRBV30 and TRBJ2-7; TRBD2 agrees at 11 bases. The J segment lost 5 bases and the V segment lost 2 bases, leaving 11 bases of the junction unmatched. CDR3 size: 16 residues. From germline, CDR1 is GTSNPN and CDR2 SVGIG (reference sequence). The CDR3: CAWSPTPSGRSHEQYF. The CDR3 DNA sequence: TGTGCCTGGAGTCCGACCCCTAGCGGGAGGTCCCACGAGCAGTACTTC.

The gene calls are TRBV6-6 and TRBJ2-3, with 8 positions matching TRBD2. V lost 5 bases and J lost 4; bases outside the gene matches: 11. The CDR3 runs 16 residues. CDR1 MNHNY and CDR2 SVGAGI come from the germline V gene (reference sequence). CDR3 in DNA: TGTGCCAGCAGTCCCCACTCCGCGGGGGGCTCAGATACGCAGTATTTT. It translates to CASSPHSAGGSDTQYF.